The rows below give T cell receptor beta chains drawn from one sample of a study of blood T cells in healthy people across ages. In TCRdb, the 5' RACE reads were re-called with MiXCR into one record per CDR3 protein. The sample includes approximately 790,000 distinct CDR3 sequences, around 68% of them seen just once. The sample comprised blood. The receptors originated from a man aged 30-40 years in good health. Both conserved end residues are part of each CDR3. Each record gives: J gene, D gene, V gene, clone size, CDR3 DNA, CDR3 protein. D genes are given only for firm matches. Only part of the rows carry a size: once, few, many, or a class if the clone is expanded.

>TRBJ2-7|TRBD2|TRBV7-6|NA
TGTGCCAGCAGCCATCGACTAGCGGGGGCCTACGAGCAGTACTTC
CASSHRLAGAYEQYF
>TRBJ1-6|TRBD1|TRBV20-1|NA
TGCAGTGCGGGACAGACAGGCTATAATTCACCCCTCCACTTT
CSAGQTGYNSPLHF
>TRBJ1-1|TRBD1|TRBV3-1|NA
TGTGCCAGCAGCCGGGCAGACAGGGAAATTCCTGAAGCTTTCTTT
CASSRADREIPEAFF
>TRBJ2-3|NA|TRBV7-9|NA
TGTGCCAGCAGCGCCGGGATCGTGGCCACAGATACGCAGTATTTT
CASSAGIVATDTQYF
>TRBJ2-7|NA|TRBV2|few
TGTGCCAGCAGTGGGGGGCGGGACTACGAGCAGTACTTC
CASSGGRDYEQYF
>TRBJ2-3|NA|TRBV20-1|NA
TGCAGTGCTGGCCCGAACGCGCAGTATTTT
CSAGPNAQYF
>TRBJ2-1|NA|TRBV20-1|NA
TGCAGTGCTAGTATAGAGAATGAGCAGTTCTTC
CSASIENEQFF
>TRBJ2-7|TRBD1|TRBV2|NA
TGTGCCAGCAGTCCAACCGGGACAGGCTTCCACGAGCAGTACTTC
CASSPTGTGFHEQYF
>TRBJ2-7|NA|TRBV14|NA
TGTGCCAGCAGCCAAGAAATTTACTACGAGCAGTACTTC
CASSQEIYYEQYF
>TRBJ1-6|NA|TRBV6-1|NA
TGTGCCAGCAGTGAAGGAGAGCGTGGGGCCCCCCACTTT
CASSEGERGAPHF
>TRBJ1-4|NA|TRBV29-1|few
TGCAGCGTCGGGGAAGCAAGGCCAAATGAAAAACTGTTTTTT
CSVGEARPNEKLFF
>TRBJ2-5|TRBD1|TRBV15|NA
TGTGCCACCAGCAGAGATCATGGGACAGGGGAAGAGACCCAGTACTTC
CATSRDHGTGEETQYF
>TRBJ1-1|NA|TRBV30|NA
TGTGCCTGGAGTGTGGCCGTTGGAATGAACACTGAAGCTTTCTTT
CAWSVAVGMNTEAFF
>TRBJ1-4|NA|TRBV12-3/TRBV12-4|NA
TGTGCCAGCATTCCTGGAGGGGGTGCCCTTAATGAAAAACTGTTTTTT
CASIPGGGALNEKLFF
>TRBJ2-5|TRBD2|TRBV20-1|NA
TGCAGTGCTAGAGGGGCTAGCGGGGAGGACCCTCAAGAGACCCAGTACTTC
CSARGASGEDPQETQYF
>TRBJ1-3|NA|TRBV7-9|once
TGTGCCAGCAGCTTACCCAGGGATGGAGGAAACACCATATATTTT
CASSLPRDGGNTIYF
>TRBJ2-5|NA|TRBV11-2|few
TGTGCCAGCAGCTTAAAAGCCATCGGCGGGCGGGAGACCCAGTACTTC
CASSLKAIGGRETQYF
>TRBJ2-1|NA|TRBV12-3/TRBV12-4|NA
TGTGCCAGCAGCAACCGAGGGCCGGGTTGGTGGTTCTTC
CASSNRGPGWWFF
>TRBJ2-5|NA|TRBV4-2|NA
TGTGCCAGCAGCCGTCTAGCGACCCAAGAGACCCAGTACTTC
CASSRLATQETQYF
>TRBJ2-3|NA|TRBV7-3|NA
TGTGCCAGCAGCTTAACGACCCAGCCTACTACGCAGTATTTT
CASSLTTQPTTQYF
>TRBJ2-1|NA|TRBV10-3|few
TGTGCCATTGGGGGTCGGGGGTCCTACAATGAGCAGTTCTTC
CAIGGRGSYNEQFF
>TRBJ2-3|NA|TRBV25-1|NA
TGTGCCAGCAGTGAATTGTGGGGGGGCCTGGTAGATACGCAGTATTTT
CASSELWGGLVDTQYF
>TRBJ1-4|NA|TRBV29-1|NA
TGCAGCGTTGAGGATAGCGGGTTGGGGAGCGAAAAACTGTTTTTT
CSVEDSGLGSEKLFF
>TRBJ2-1|NA|TRBV6-2/TRBV6-3|NA
TGTGCCAGCAGTTATGCGGTGGAGGGGGGGGACCCCTCCAATGAGCAGTTCTTC
CASSYAVEGGDPSNEQFF
>TRBJ2-7|TRBD2|TRBV6-2/TRBV6-3|once
TGTGCCAGCAGTTACTCTACCAGCGGGGGGTCCATCACCTACGAGCAGTACTTC
CASSYSTSGGSITYEQYF
>TRBJ2-5|TRBD2|TRBV9|NA
TGTGCCAGCAGCGTCTCTAGCGGGGGGGCAAGGACCCAGTACTTC
CASSVSSGGARTQYF
>TRBJ2-5|TRBD2|TRBV6-5|NA
TGTGCCAGCAGTTACTCGAACCCCCTAGCGGGGGTCTACCAAGAGACCCAGTACTTC
CASSYSNPLAGVYQETQYF
>TRBJ2-7|NA|TRBV7-2|NA
TGTGCCAGCAGCCGGGGCCCCTCGAGTTACGAGCAGTACTTC
CASSRGPSSYEQYF
>TRBJ2-1|TRBD2|TRBV7-2|NA
TGTGCCAGCACCCCGGCCCTCCTAGCGGGGGCCTACAATGAGCAGTTCTTC
CASTPALLAGAYNEQFF
>TRBJ2-7|NA|TRBV5-1|NA
TGTGCCAGCAGTTTAGCCCCGGGCAGTTCCTACGAGCAGTACTTC
CASSLAPGSSYEQYF
>TRBJ2-7|TRBD1|TRBV6-6|once
TGTGCCAGCAGTCGACAGGGGTTCGAGCAGTACTTC
CASSRQGFEQYF
>TRBJ2-1|TRBD2|TRBV5-1|NA
TGCGCCAGCAGTACCGCTAGCGGGGGGGTTAATGAGCAGTTCTTC
CASSTASGGVNEQFF
>TRBJ2-3|TRBD2|TRBV4-2|NA
TGTGCCAGCAGCCAAGTGTCTAGCGGAGGAAGCACAGATACGCAGTATTTT
CASSQVSSGGSTDTQYF
>TRBJ1-4|NA|TRBV6-2/TRBV6-3|NA
TGTGCCAGCAGTTACACCGGGACGGGAAATGAAAAACTGTTTTTT
CASSYTGTGNEKLFF
>TRBJ2-3|NA|TRBV7-8|many
TGTGCCAGCAGCTTAGCGCTATGGGGGGATACGCAGTATTTT
CASSLALWGDTQYF
>TRBJ1-2|NA|TRBV6-6|few
TGTGCCAGCAGACAAGGAGGAACGCAGGGGAGCTATGGCTACACCTTC
CASRQGGTQGSYGYTF
>TRBJ2-3|NA|TRBV29-1|NA
TGCAGCGTTGAAGGGGGGATCGCAGATACGCAGTATTTT
CSVEGGIADTQYF
>TRBJ2-7|TRBD1|TRBV4-2|few
TGTGCCAGCAGCCAAGCTCTGGACAGGGTGGACCACGAGCAGTACTTC
CASSQALDRVDHEQYF